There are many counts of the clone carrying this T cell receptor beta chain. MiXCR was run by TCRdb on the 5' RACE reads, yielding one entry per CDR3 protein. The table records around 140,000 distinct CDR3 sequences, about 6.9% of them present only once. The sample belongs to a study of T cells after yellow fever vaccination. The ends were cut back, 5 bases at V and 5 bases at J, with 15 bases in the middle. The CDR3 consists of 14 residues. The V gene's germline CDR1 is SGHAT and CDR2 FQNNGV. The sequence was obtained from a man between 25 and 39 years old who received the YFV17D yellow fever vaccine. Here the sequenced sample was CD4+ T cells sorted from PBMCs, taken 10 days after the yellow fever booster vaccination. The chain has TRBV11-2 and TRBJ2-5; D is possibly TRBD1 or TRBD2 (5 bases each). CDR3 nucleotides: TGTGCCAGCAGCCTCCGGGACCGCCGTGAGACCCAGTACTTC. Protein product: CASSLRDRRETQYF.